A single sample is the source of the 26 T cell receptor beta chains below, sequenced in a study of post-analysis software for immune sequencing data. Findings of the study overall: TRBV5-6, TRBV5-1 and TRBV20-1 belonged to a set of roughly five TRBV segments that were more frequent in patients than controls.

These receptors are not linked to any known antigen. Unique molecular identifiers were built into the TCR beta cDNA libraries. In TCRdb, the PCR reads were re-called with MiXCR into one record per CDR3 protein. The sample lists roughly 650,000 distinct CDR3 sequences, more than 50% occurring once. Sequenced input: blood. These receptors all come from a girl aged 2 to 10 with multiple sclerosis.

The rearrangement joins TRBV7-2 to TRBJ1-2, with D unclear. Trimming cost V 0 bases and J 0 bases, with 8 bases left between them. In germline, CDR1 is SGHTA, CDR2 FQGNSA. The CDR3 consists of 15 residues. The CDR3 coding sequence is TGTGCCAGCAGCTTAGCGAAGGGAGCTAACTATGGCTACACCTTC. This translates into CASSLAKGANYGYTF.

The chain has TRBV29-1 and TRBJ2-3; TRBD2 might be the D (6 bases). CDR1 is SQVTM and CDR2 is ANQGSEA in the germline V gene. V shed 4 bases and J shed 4 bases, with 9 bases lying between them. The CDR3 totals 12 residues. CDR3 coding DNA: TGCAGCGTTGTGAAGCGGGCAGATACGCAGTATTTT. Its protein is CSVVKRADTQYF.

The J gene is TRBJ2-5, the V gene TRBV12-3 or TRBV12-4, with D perhaps matching TRBD1 or TRBD2 (5 bases each). CDR3 length: 13 amino acids. V shed 6 bases and J shed 5 bases, with 13 bases lying between them. DNA for the CDR3: TGTGCCAGCAGCCCGCTCAGGGAGGAGACCCAGTACTTC. This gives the protein CASSPLREETQYF.

This clonotype has more than one count but fewer than ten. This chain connects TRBV12-3 or TRBV12-4 to TRBJ2-1, with D perhaps matching TRBD1 (5 bases). The CDR3 covers 13 residues. Trimming stripped 5 bases from V and 4 bases from J, with 9 bases between. CDR3 in DNA: TGTGCCAGCAGTATACAGGATTACAATGAGCAGTTCTTC. This codes for CASSIQDYNEQFF.

The chain is built from TRBV20-1 and TRBJ2-1; D is uncertain. The germline CDR1 and CDR2 sequences are DFQATT and SNEGSKA (reference sequence). V gave up 0 bases and J gave up 1 base, with 13 bases separating them. The length of the CDR3 is 16 residues. For the CDR3, the DNA is TGCAGTGCTAGAGATCAAAGCTTCTATTCCTACAATGAGCAGTTCTTC. Protein product: CSARDQSFYSYNEQFF.

This sequence joins TRBV6-2 or TRBV6-3 and TRBJ1-6; the D gene is possibly TRBD1 (6 bases). Looked up from germline, CDR1 is MNHEY and CDR2 is SVGEGT. This CDR3 is 13 amino acids long. V gave up 4 bases and J gave up 10 bases, with 11 bases separating them. The DNA of the CDR3 is TGTGCCAGCAGTTTCGGACAGTCCTCACCCCTCCACTTT. Protein: CASSFGQSSPLHF.

The chain links TRBV5-1 to TRBJ2-7, with 9 bases aligning to TRBD1. V trimming: 3 bases; J trimming: 1 base; junction bases outside the gene matches: 8. CDR1 SGHRS and CDR2 YFSETQ come from the germline V gene. This CDR3 comprises 16 residues. The CDR3 protein is CASSWSGDRASYEQYF. The CDR3 DNA sequence: TGCGCCAGCAGCTGGAGTGGGGACAGGGCTTCCTACGAGCAGTACTTC.

CDR3 bases: TGCGCCAGCAGCCAACCCTGGGGACTAGCGGGGGAGCTTCAAGAGACCCAGTACTTC. The encoded protein is CASSQPWGLAGELQETQYF. The chain employs TRBV4-3 and TRBJ2-5; 14 bases align to TRBD2. Per germline, CDR1 LGHNA and CDR2 YSLEER. With 2 bases clipped from V and 2 bases from J, the junction kept 10 bases outside the gene matches. The CDR3 extends over 19 amino acids.

This clonotype was found a few times. V and J are TRBV7-9 and TRBJ2-1; TRBD1 might be the D (5 bases). Trimming cost V 6 bases and J 3 bases, with 9 bases left between them. Germline V gene sequence: CDR1 SEHNR, CDR2 FQNEAQ (reference sequence). This CDR3 has 13 residues. The CDR3 coding sequence is TGTGCCAGCAGGCAGGGATTCTACAATGAGCAGTTCTTC. The encoded protein is CASRQGFYNEQFF.

This rearrangement joins TRBV6-5 to TRBJ1-1; 8 bases line up with TRBD1. Germline CDR1 MNHEY, CDR2 SVGAGI. The junction had 7 bases not matched to a gene; V was cut back by 6 bases and J by 4 bases. The CDR3 contains 14 residues. The CDR3: CASSQQGDVTEAFF. The CDR3 nucleotides are TGTGCCAGCAGCCAACAGGGGGATGTCACTGAAGCTTTCTTT.

The chain joins TRBV28 to TRBJ2-7; the match to TRBD1 covers 9 bases. Looked up from germline, CDR1 is MDHEN and CDR2 is SYDVKM. The CDR3 is 16 residues long. Trimming at V came to 6 bases and at J to 7 bases, leaving 16 bases not matched to a gene. The chain's CDR3 is CASSPPRDRAKWEQYF. The CDR3 nucleotides are TGTGCCAGCAGCCCACCGCGGGACAGGGCAAAATGGGAGCAGTACTTC.

The chain has TRBV6-5 and TRBJ2-5, with unresolved D. The CDR3 sequence is 13 residues long. The germline V and J ends were trimmed by 2 bases and 13 bases, with 17 bases remaining between them. The germline V gene encodes CDR1 MNHEY and CDR2 SVGAGI. The CDR3 loop is CASSYDPGGRLYF. CDR3 bases: TGTGCCAGCAGTTACGACCCAGGTGGGCGTCTGTACTTC.

The CDR3 DNA is TGCAGTGCCAGGTTATTCGGGGTAGTGAACACTGAAGCTTTCTTT. As protein: CSARLFGVVNTEAFF. V and J are TRBV20-1 and TRBJ1-1; no reliable D call. The germline V gene encodes CDR1 DFQATT and CDR2 SNEGSKA (reference sequence). Trimming pared 6 bases from V and 0 bases from J, leaving 17 bases between. CDR3 length: 15 residues.

The chain is built from TRBV5-5 and TRBJ1-2, with D possibly being TRBD1 (5 bases). Germline CDR1 SGHKS, CDR2 YYEKEE (reference sequence). CDR3 length: 16 amino acids. With 5 bases removed from V and 0 bases from J, the gap between germline ends came to 17 bases. The CDR3 loop reads CASSYASGLTNYGYTF. The CDR3 bases are TGTGCCAGCAGTTATGCTTCGGGGCTAACTAACTATGGCTACACCTTC. Variable domain in full (rest from reference TRBV5-5 and TRBJ1-2): DAGVTQSPTHLIKTRGQQVTLRCSPISGHKSVSWYQQVLGQGPQFIFQYYEKEERGRGNFPDRFSARQFPNYSSELNVNALLLGDSALYLCASSYASGLTNYGYTFGSGTRLTVV.

This rearrangement joins TRBV7-9 to TRBJ1-2; TRBD1 might be the D (5 bases). Per the germline V gene, CDR1 is SEHNR and CDR2 is FQNEAQ (reference sequence). This CDR3 spans 14 amino acids. V was trimmed by 6 bases and J by 8 bases, leaving 19 bases between them. The CDR3 protein is CASSGGRADRGYTF. The CDR3 DNA reads TGTGCCAGCAGTGGCGGCAGGGCAGATCGAGGCTACACCTTC.

This clonotype was counted a single time. The CDR3 nucleotides are TGTGCCAGCAGCCCAAATCACATCTACGAGCAGTACTTC. Its translation: CASSPNHIYEQYF. The chain uses TRBV6-6 and TRBJ2-5; D uncertain. The J call may be wrong; the DNA end is better matched by TRBJ2-7. The CDR3 loop spans 13 amino acids. Germline CDR1 is MNHNY and CDR2 is SVGAGI (reference sequence).

This chain joins TRBV29-1 and TRBJ2-7, with D hard to call. CDR1 is SQVTM, CDR2 ANQGSEA, per germline. The CDR3 consists of 12 residues. Trimming left V 7 bases short and J 2 bases short, with 12 bases between. In nucleotides, the CDR3 is TGCAGCGCCTCAATGGGGACCTACGAGCAGTACTTC. Translation gives CSASMGTYEQYF.

V usage is TRBV12-3 or TRBV12-4 and J usage is TRBJ2-4; D is possibly TRBD1 (6 bases). The J call may be mistaken, given a closer DNA end match to TRBJ2-7. The CDR3 runs to 18 residues. For the CDR3, the DNA is TGTGCCAGCAGTTCTACGACCTGGACCACAGGGAGAATCTACGAGCAGTACTTC. Its translation is CASSSTTWTTGRIYEQYF.

The chain recombines TRBV5-1 with TRBJ2-3; the match to TRBD2 covers 10 bases. The germline gives CDR1 SGHRS, CDR2 YFSETQ. V dropped 4 bases and J dropped 0; count of bases not matched to a gene: 14. The CDR3 covers 19 residues. In nucleotides, the CDR3 is TGCGCCAGCAGCGCCGCACCGGGACTAGCGTGGACTAGCACAGATACGCAGTATTTT. Translation gives CASSAAPGLAWTSTDTQYF.

The chain couples TRBV20-1 to TRBJ2-4; D gene ambiguous. Germline CDR1 is DFQATT and CDR2 is SNEGSKA (reference sequence). This CDR3 spans 11 amino acids. The V and J ends lost 8 bases and 0 bases respectively, with 5 bases between them. CDR3 bases: TGCAGTTACTTAGCCAAAAACATTCAGTACTTC. Residues: CSYLAKNIQYF.

The chain combines TRBV6-5 with TRBJ2-5; D is ambiguous. The J call may be in error: the DNA end matches TRBJ2-7 better. CDR1 MNHEY and CDR2 SVGAGI come from the germline V gene. This CDR3 contains 15 residues. The CDR3 coding sequence is TGTGCCAGCAGTTCACGGCCGGGTCCTCGTTACGAGCAGTACTTC. Protein product: CASSSRPGPRYEQYF.

The chain uses TRBV20-1 and TRBJ2-7; a possible D gene is TRBD2 (6 bases). The CDR3 is 12 residues long. Germline CDR1 is DFQATT and CDR2 is SNEGSKA (reference sequence). V was clipped by 8 bases and J by 3 bases, with 14 bases between them. CDR3 region: CSSTGADYEQYF. The CDR3, as DNA: TGCAGTTCTACGGGAGCCGACTACGAGCAGTACTTC.

The rearrangement uses TRBV3-1 and TRBJ2-2; a possible D gene is TRBD1 (5 bases). CDR3 length equals 16 residues. Trimming took off 0 bases at V and 0 bases at J, with 8 bases between the two ends. Germline CDR1 is LGHDT and CDR2 is YNNKEL (reference sequence). The DNA of the CDR3 is TGTGCCAGCAGCCAAGATCAGGGCGCGAACACCGGGGAGCTGTTTTTT. It yields the protein CASSQDQGANTGELFF. Full variable domain (rest looked up from reference TRBV3-1 and TRBJ2-2): DTAVSQTPKYLVTQMGNDKSIKCEQNLGHDTMYWYKQDSKKFLKIMFSYNNKELIINETVPNRFSPKSPDKAHLNLHINSLELGDSAVYFCASSQDQGANTGELFFGEGSRLTVL.

This chain links TRBV15 with TRBJ2-1; 10 nucleotides line up with TRBD2. J lost 8 bases, V lost 4 bases, and 8 bases had no gene match. The V gene's germline CDR1 is LNHNV and CDR2 YYDKDF (reference sequence). The CDR3 extends over 15 amino acids. CDR3 amino acids: CATSTPSGSSYEQFF. The CDR3 nucleotides are TGTGCCACCAGCACTCCTAGCGGGAGTAGCTATGAGCAGTTCTTC. The full variable domain, its missing parts supplied by reference TRBV15 and TRBJ2-1, is DAMVIQNPRYQVTQFGKPVTLSCSQTLNHNVMYWYQQKSSQAPKLLFHYYDKDFNNEADTPDNFQSRRPNTSFCFLDIRSPGLGDTAMYLCATSTPSGSSYEQFFGPGTRLTVL.

The chain's CDR3 is CASRPGQGKETQYF. The CDR3 bases are TGTGCCAGCAGACCGGGACAGGGTAAAGAGACCCAGTACTTC. The chain employs TRBV12-3 or TRBV12-4 and TRBJ2-5, with TRBD1 identical over 9 bases. This CDR3 is built from 14 residues. The ends lost 6 bases at V and 3 bases at J; junction bases unmatched: 5.

Comment on this clonotype: This sequence may be a read error, since a much larger clone differs from it by one base. The rearrangement links TRBV20-1 to TRBJ2-5, with TRBD1 matching over 7 bases. Trimming took 0 bases from V and 6 from J; bases not matched to a gene: 7. Germline V CDR1 and CDR2: DFQATT, SNEGSKA (reference sequence). This CDR3 contains 14 residues. The CDR3 region has the DNA TGCAGTGCTAGAGATACTACAGGGGCGAAGACCCAGTACTTC. Translation gives CSARDTTGAKTQYF.